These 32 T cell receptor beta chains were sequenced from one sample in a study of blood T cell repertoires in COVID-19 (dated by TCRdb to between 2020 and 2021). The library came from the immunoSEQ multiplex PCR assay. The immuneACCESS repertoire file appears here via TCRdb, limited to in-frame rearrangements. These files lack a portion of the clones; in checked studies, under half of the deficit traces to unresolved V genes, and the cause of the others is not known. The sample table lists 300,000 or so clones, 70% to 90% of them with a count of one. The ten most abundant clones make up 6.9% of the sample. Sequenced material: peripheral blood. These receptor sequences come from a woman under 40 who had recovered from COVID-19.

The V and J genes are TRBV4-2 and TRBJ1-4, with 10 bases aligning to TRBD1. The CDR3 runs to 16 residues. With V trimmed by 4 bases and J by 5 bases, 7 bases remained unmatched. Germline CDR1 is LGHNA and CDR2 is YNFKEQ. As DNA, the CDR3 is TGTGCCAGCAGCCCCGGAGACAGGGGGCAAAATGAAAAACTGTTTTTT. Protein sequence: CASSPGDRGQNEKLFF.

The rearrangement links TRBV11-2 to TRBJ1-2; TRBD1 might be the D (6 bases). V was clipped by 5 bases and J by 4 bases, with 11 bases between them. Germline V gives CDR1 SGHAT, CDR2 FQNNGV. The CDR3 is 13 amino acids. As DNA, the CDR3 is TGTGCCAGCAGCCGGGACAAGGTCTATGGCTACACCTTC. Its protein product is CASSRDKVYGYTF.

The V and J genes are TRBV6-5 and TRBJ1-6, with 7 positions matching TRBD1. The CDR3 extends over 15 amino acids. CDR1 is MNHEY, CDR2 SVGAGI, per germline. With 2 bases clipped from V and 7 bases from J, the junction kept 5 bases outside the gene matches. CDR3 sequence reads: CASSYTTGSNSPLHF. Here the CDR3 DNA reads TGTGCCAGCAGTTACACGACAGGGAGCAATTCACCCCTCCACTTT.

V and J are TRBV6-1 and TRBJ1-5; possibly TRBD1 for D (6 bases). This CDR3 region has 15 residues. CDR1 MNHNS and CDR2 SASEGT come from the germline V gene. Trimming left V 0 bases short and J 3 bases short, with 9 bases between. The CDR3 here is CASSEAGGNNQPQHF. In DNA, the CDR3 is TGTGCCAGCAGTGAAGCAGGGGGTAACAATCAGCCCCAGCATTTT.

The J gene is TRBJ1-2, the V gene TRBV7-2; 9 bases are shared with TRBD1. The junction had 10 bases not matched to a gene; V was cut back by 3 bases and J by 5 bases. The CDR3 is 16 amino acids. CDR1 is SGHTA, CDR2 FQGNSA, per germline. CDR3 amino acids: CASSLGTGFSEYGYTF. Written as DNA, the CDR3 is TGTGCCAGCAGCTTGGGGACAGGGTTCTCAGAATATGGCTACACCTTC. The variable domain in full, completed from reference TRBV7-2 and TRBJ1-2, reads GAGVSQSPSNKVTEKGKDVELRCDPISGHTALYWYRQSLGQGLEFLIYFQGNSAPDKSGLPSDRFSAERTGGSVSTLTIQRTQQEDSAVYLCASSLGTGFSEYGYTFGSGTRLTVV.

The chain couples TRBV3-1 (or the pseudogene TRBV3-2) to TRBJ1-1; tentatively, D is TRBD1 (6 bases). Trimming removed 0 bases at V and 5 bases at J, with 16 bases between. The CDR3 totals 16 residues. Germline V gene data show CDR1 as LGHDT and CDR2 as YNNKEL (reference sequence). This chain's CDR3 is CASSQEGNREGTEAFF. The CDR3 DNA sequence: TGTGCCAGCAGCCAAGAAGGGAACAGGGAGGGAACTGAAGCTTTCTTT.

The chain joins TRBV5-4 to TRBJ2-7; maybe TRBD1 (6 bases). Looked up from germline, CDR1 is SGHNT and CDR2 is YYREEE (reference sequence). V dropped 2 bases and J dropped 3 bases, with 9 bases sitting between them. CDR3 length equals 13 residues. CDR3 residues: CASSFQGNYEQYF. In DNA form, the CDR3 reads TGTGCCAGCAGCTTCCAGGGGAACTACGAGCAGTACTTC. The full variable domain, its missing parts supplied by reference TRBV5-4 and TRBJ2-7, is ETGVTQSPTHLIKTRGQQVTLRCSSQSGHNTVSWYQQALGQGPQFIFQYYREEENGRGNFPPRFSGLQFPNYSSELNVNALELDDSALYLCASSFQGNYEQYFGPGTRLTVT.

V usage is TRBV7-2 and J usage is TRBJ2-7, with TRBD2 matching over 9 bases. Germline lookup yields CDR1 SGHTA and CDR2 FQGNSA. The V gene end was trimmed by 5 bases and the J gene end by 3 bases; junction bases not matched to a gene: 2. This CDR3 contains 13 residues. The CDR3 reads CASSASGIYEQYF. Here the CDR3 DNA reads TGTGCCAGCAGCGCTAGCGGGATCTACGAGCAGTACTTC.

Here the CDR3 reads CATSGGGSMNTEAFF. The CDR3 bases are TGTGCCACCAGTGGAGGGGGCTCCATGAACACTGAAGCTTTCTTT. The rearrangement joins TRBV24-1 to TRBJ1-1; 7 bases are shared with TRBD1. This CDR3 spans 15 amino acids. V was pared by 5 bases and J by 0 bases, with 5 bases of the junction left unmatched. The V gene's germline CDR1 is KGHDR and CDR2 SFDVKD.

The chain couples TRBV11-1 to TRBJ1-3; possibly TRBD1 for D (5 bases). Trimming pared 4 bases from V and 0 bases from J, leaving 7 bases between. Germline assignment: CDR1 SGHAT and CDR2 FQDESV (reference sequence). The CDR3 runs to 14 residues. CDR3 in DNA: TGTGCCAGCAGCTCGACAGCCTCTGGAAACACCATATATTTT. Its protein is CASSSTASGNTIYF.

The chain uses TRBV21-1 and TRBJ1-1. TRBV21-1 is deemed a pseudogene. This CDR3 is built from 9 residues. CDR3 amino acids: CASSGGAFF. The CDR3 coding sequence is TGTGCCAGCAGCGGAGGAGCTTTCTTT.

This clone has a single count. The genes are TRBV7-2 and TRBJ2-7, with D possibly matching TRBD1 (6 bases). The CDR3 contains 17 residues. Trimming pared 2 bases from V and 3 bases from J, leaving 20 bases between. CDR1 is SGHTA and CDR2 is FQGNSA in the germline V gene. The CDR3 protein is CASSLRQGSHISYEQYF. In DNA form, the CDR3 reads TGTGCCAGCAGCTTACGGCAGGGGTCCCATATCAGCTACGAGCAGTACTTC.

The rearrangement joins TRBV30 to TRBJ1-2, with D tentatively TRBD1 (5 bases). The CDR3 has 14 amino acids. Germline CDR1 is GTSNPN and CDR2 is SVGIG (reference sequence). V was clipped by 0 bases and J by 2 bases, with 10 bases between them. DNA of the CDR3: TGTGCCTGGAGTGTCCTCCAGGGAAACTATGGCTACACCTTC. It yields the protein CAWSVLQGNYGYTF.

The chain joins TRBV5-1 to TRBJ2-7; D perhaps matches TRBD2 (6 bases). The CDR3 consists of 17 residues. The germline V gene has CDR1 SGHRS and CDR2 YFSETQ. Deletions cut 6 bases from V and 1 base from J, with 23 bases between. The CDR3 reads CASTLGTVRGYSYEQYF. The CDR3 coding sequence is TGCGCCAGCACCTTAGGAACGGTGCGGGGCTATTCCTACGAGCAGTACTTC.

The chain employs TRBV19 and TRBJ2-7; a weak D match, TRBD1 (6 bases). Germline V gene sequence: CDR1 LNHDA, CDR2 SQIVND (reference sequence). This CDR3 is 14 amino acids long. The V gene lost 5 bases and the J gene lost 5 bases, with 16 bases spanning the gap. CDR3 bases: TGTGCCAGTAGTTCCCGACAAGGGGGAAACGAGCAGTACTTC. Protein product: CASSSRQGGNEQYF.

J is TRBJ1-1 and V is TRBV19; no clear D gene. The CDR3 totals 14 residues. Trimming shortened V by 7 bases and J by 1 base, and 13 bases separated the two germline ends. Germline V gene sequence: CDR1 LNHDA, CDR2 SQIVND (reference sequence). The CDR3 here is CASTLRSGNTEAFF. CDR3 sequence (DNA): TGTGCCAGTACCCTAAGGTCGGGGAACACTGAAGCTTTCTTT.

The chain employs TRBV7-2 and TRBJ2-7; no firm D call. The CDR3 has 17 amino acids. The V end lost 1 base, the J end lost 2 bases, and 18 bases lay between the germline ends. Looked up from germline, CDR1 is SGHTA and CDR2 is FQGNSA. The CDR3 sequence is CASSLGIYGRLTYEQYF. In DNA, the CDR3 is TGTGCCAGCAGCTTAGGAATTTATGGGCGCTTAACCTACGAGCAGTACTTC.

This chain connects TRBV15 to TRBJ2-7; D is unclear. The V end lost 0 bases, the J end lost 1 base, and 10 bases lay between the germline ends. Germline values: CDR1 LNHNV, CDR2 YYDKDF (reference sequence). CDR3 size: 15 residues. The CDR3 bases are TGTGCCACCAGCAGAGATACAGTCACATCCTACGAGCAGTACTTC. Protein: CATSRDTVTSYEQYF.

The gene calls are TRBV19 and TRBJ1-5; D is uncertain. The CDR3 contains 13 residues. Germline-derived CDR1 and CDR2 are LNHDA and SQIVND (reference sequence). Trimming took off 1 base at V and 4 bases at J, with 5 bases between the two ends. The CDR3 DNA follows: TGTGCCAGTAGTATAGCCGTTAATCAGCCCCAGCATTTT. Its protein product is CASSIAVNQPQHF.

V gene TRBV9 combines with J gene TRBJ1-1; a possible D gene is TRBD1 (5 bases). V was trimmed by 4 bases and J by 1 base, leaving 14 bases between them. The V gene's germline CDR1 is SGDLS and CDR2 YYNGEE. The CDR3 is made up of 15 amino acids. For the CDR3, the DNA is TGTGCCAGCAGCCTGAGGGGAGGGTCGAACACTGAAGCTTTCTTT. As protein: CASSLRGGSNTEAFF.

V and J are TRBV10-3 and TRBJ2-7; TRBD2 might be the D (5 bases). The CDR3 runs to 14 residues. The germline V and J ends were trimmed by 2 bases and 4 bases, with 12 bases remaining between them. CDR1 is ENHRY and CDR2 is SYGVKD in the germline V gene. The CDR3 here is CAISEVGSRYEQYF. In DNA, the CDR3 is TGTGCCATCAGTGAGGTGGGGAGCAGGTACGAGCAGTACTTC.

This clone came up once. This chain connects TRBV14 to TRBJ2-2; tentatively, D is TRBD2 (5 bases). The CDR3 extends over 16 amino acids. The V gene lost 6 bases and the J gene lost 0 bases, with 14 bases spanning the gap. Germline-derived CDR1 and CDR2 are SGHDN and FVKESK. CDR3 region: CASSPWRRPNTGELFF. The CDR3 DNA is TGTGCCAGCAGTCCATGGAGGAGGCCGAACACCGGGGAGCTGTTTTTT.

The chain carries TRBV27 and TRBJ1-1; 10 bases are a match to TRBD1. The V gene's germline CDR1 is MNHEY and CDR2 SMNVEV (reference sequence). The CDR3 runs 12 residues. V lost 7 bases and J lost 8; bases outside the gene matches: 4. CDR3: CASNGQGGEAFF. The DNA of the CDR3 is TGTGCCAGCAATGGACAGGGGGGGGAAGCTTTCTTT.

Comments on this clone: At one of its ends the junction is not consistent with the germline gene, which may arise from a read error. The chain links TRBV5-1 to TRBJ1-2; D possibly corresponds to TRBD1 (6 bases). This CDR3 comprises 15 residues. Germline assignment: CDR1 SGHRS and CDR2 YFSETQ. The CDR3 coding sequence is TGCGCCAGCAGCTTGGTCAGGGGAAGTAACGATGGCTACACCTTC. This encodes CASSLVRGSNDGYTF. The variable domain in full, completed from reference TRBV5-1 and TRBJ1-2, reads KAGVTQTPRYLIKTRGQQVTLSCSPISGHRSVSWYQQTPGQGLQFLFEYFSETQRNKGNFPGRFSGRQFSNSRSEMNVSTLELGDSALYLCASSLVRGSNDGYTFGSGTRLTVV.

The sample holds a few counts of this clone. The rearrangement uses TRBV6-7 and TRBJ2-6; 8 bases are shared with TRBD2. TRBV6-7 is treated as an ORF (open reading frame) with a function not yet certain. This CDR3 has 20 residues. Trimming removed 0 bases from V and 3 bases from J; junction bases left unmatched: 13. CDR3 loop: CASSYSGLRGGSHGANVLTF. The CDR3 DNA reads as TGTGCCAGCAGTTACTCGGGTCTACGGGGGGGCTCCCATGGGGCCAACGTCCTGACTTTC.

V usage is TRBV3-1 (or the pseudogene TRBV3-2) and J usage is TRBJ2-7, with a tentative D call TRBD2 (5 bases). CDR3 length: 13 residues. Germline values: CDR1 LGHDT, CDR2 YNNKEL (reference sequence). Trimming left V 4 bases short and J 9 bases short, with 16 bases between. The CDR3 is CASSPRLPSGQYF. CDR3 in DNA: TGTGCCAGCAGCCCTCGCCTCCCGAGCGGGCAGTACTTC.

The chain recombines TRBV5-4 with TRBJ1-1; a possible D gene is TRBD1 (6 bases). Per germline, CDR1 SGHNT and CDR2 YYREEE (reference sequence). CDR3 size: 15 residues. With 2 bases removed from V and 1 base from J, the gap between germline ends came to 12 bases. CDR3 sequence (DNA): TGTGCCAGCAGCTTCCCAGGGGCCCAGAACACTGAAGCTTTCTTT. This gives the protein CASSFPGAQNTEAFF.

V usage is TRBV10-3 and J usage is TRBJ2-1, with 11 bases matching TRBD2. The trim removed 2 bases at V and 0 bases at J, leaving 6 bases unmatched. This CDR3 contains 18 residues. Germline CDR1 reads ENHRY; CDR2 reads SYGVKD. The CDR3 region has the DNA TGTGCCATCAGTGAGCCTGGGACTAGCGGCAGCTCCTACAATGAGCAGTTCTTC. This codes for CAISEPGTSGSSYNEQFF.

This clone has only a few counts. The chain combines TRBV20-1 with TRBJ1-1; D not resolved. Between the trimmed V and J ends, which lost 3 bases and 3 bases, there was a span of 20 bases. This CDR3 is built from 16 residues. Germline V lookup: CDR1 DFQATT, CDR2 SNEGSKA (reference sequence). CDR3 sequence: CSASMPREGRDTEAFF. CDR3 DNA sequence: TGCAGTGCTAGTATGCCCCGTGAGGGTAGAGACACTGAAGCTTTCTTT.

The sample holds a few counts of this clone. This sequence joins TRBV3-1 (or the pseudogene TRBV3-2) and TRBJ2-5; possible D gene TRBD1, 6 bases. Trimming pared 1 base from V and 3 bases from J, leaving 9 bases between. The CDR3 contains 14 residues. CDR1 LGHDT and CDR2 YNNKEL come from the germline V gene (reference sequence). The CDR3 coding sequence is TGTGCCAGCAGCCAAGCCTGGACAGAAGAGACCCAGTACTTC. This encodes CASSQAWTEETQYF.

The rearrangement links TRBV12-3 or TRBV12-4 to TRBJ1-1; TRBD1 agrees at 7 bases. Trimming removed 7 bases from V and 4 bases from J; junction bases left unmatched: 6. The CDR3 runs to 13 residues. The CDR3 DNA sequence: TGTGCCAGCACCTCACAGGGGTCCACTGAAGCTTTCTTT. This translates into CASTSQGSTEAFF.

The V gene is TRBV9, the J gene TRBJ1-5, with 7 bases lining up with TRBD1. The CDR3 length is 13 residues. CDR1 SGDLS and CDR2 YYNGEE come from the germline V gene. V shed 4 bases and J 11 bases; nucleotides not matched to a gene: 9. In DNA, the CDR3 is TGTGCCAGCAGCCCTGAGGGGGCTGGGGCCCAGCATTTT. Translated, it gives CASSPEGAGAQHF.